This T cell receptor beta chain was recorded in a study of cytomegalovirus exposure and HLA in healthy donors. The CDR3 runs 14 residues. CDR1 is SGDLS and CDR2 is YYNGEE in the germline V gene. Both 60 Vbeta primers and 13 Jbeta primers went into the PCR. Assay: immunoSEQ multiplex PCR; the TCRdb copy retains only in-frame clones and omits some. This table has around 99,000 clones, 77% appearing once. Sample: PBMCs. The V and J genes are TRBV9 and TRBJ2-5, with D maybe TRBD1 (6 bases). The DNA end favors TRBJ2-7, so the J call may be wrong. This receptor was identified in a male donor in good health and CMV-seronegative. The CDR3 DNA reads TGTGCCAGCAGCGTGGGGGACACTTACTACGAGCAGTACTTC. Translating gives CASSVGDTYYEQYF.